These 22 T cell receptor beta chains share one sample of origin, sequenced in a study of shared clonotypes between healthy human individuals. TCRdb's table, derived via immunoSEQ multiplex PCR, lists solely in-frame clones and lacks some. Of around 180,000 clones in the sample, 85% to 95% were seen once. Sequencing input: naive CD4+ T cells sorted from blood. As to subset: CD45RA+ positively selected. These receptors were taken from a woman aged 25 to 39 in good health.

This chain uses TRBV9 with TRBJ1-2; no definite D call. This CDR3 contains 17 residues. Trimming took off 1 base at V and 0 bases at J, with 16 bases between the two ends. Germline assignment: CDR1 SGDLS and CDR2 YYNGEE. The CDR3 loop reads CASSVLPAGSANYGYTF. In DNA form, the CDR3 reads TGTGCCAGCAGCGTATTGCCAGCTGGGAGTGCTAACTATGGCTACACCTTC.

The rearrangement joins TRBV2 to TRBJ2-7; 9 nucleotides line up with TRBD2. This CDR3 is 15 amino acids long. With 6 bases clipped from V and 2 bases from J, the junction kept 8 bases outside the gene matches. The germline V gene encodes CDR1 SNHLY and CDR2 FYNNEI. The CDR3 nucleotides are TGTGCCAGCAGAGCACTAGCGGGTGCTACCTACGAGCAGTACTTC. Translating it yields CASRALAGATYEQYF.

This chain links TRBV7-6 with TRBJ1-4; D uncertain. The V end was cut by 1 base, the J end by 1 base, with 7 bases between. Germline V lookup: CDR1 SGHVS, CDR2 FNYEAQ. The CDR3 loop spans 15 amino acids. CDR3 region: CASSLGSLTNEKLFF. The CDR3 DNA reads as TGTGCCAGCAGCTTAGGATCCCTAACTAATGAAAAACTGTTTTTT.

This chain uses TRBV15 with TRBJ2-2, with 12 bases aligning to TRBD1. CDR1 LNHNV and CDR2 YYDKDF come from the germline V gene (reference sequence). The J segment lost 0 bases and the V segment lost 0 bases, leaving 14 bases of the junction unmatched. The CDR3 length is 22 residues. For the CDR3, the DNA is TGTGCCACCAGCAGAGACTCCGTAGCCGGGACAGGGGGCCTCGCGAACACCGGGGAGCTGTTTTTT. Its protein product is CATSRDSVAGTGGLANTGELFF.

This clone was detected once. This chain links TRBV7-9 with TRBJ1-4, with 7 positions matching TRBD1. The CDR3 length is 16 residues. The trim removed 1 base at V and 4 bases at J, leaving 6 bases unmatched. Germline CDR1 reads SEHNR; CDR2 reads FQNEAQ (reference sequence). DNA of the CDR3: TGTGCCAGCAGCTTAGGTGACAGGGCCTATAATGAAAAACTGTTTTTT. Amino acids: CASSLGDRAYNEKLFF.

This clone was observed a single time. This rearrangement joins TRBV2 to TRBJ2-1, with a weak D call TRBD2 (5 bases). Germline V gene sequence: CDR1 SNHLY, CDR2 FYNNEI. CDR3 size: 12 residues. V was trimmed by 8 bases and J by 7 bases, leaving 12 bases between them. The CDR3 protein is CASSTILNEQFF. Written as DNA, the CDR3 is TGTGCCAGCTCGACTATATTGAATGAGCAGTTCTTC.

Remarks on this clone: Other DNA sequences of this sample code for an identical CDR3. The chain uses TRBV5-1 and TRBJ2-3; D is unclear. Per the germline V gene, CDR1 is SGHRS and CDR2 is YFSETQ. V was clipped by 1 base and J by 0 bases, with 3 bases between them. The CDR3 runs 13 residues. CDR3 coding DNA: TGCGCCAGCAGCTTGTACAGCACAGATACGCAGTATTTT. Residues: CASSLYSTDTQYF.

V usage is TRBV19 and J usage is TRBJ2-7; 8 nucleotides match TRBD1. CDR3 length equals 16 residues. Germline V gene lookup returns CDR1 LNHDA and CDR2 SQIVND (reference sequence). The junction had 12 bases not matched to a gene; V was cut back by 5 bases and J by 3 bases. The CDR3 nucleotides read TGTGCCAGTAGTGCTTTACCCAGGGGGCAGAGCTACGAGCAGTACTTC. It encodes CASSALPRGQSYEQYF.

The sample holds one count of this clone. In DNA form, the CDR3 reads TGTGCCAGCAGTTACTTCTGGGCGGGAGAGGTCCTCGAGCAGTACTTC. It codes for CASSYFWAGEVLEQYF. The chain is built from TRBV6-6 and TRBJ2-7, with 7 bases matching TRBD2. The CDR3 is 16 amino acids. V lost 1 base to trimming and J lost 6 bases; unmatched junction nucleotides: 12. The germline V gene has CDR1 MNHNY and CDR2 SVGAGI (reference sequence).

The V call is TRBV6-4, the J call TRBJ2-2; D perhaps matches TRBD1 (6 bases). Trimming took off 4 bases at V and 6 bases at J, with 9 bases between the two ends. Germline values: CDR1 MRHNA, CDR2 SNTAGT. The CDR3 is 13 residues long. The CDR3 DNA reads TGTGCCAGCAGTGCCGGACAGTCCGGGGAGCTGTTTTTT. Protein product: CASSAGQSGELFF.

The chain recombines TRBV7-9 with TRBJ2-7, with D perhaps matching TRBD1 (5 bases). CDR3 length equals 13 residues. V lost 5 bases and J lost 3, with 11 bases in between. In germline, CDR1 is SEHNR, CDR2 FQNEAQ (reference sequence). The CDR3 region is CASSQRQSYEQYF. The CDR3, as DNA: TGTGCCAGCAGCCAGCGACAGAGCTACGAGCAGTACTTC.

The rearrangement joins TRBV13 to TRBJ2-1; TRBD2 matches 12 bases. The germline CDR1 and CDR2 sequences are PRHDT and FYEKMQ (reference sequence). The CDR3 runs to 16 residues. With 5 bases clipped from V and 9 bases from J, the junction kept 11 bases outside the gene matches. CDR3 loop: CASSARTSGISAEQFF. The CDR3 DNA reads TGTGCCAGCAGCGCGAGGACTAGCGGGATTTCGGCTGAGCAGTTCTTC.

The chain is built from TRBV5-1 and TRBJ2-7; D could derive from TRBD1 or TRBD2 (5 bases each). V lost 3 bases and J 2 bases, leaving 12 bases between the germline ends. Germline V lookup: CDR1 SGHRS, CDR2 YFSETQ. The CDR3 contains 14 residues. The CDR3: CASSYGDGAYEQYF. The CDR3 DNA reads TGCGCCAGCAGCTATGGGGACGGGGCCTACGAGCAGTACTTC. Full variable domain (missing parts from reference TRBV5-1 and TRBJ2-7): KAGVTQTPRYLIKTRGQQVTLSCSPISGHRSVSWYQQTPGQGLQFLFEYFSETQRNKGNFPGRFSGRQFSNSRSEMNVSTLELGDSALYLCASSYGDGAYEQYFGPGTRLTVT.

J is TRBJ2-3 and V is TRBV19; 8 bases agree with TRBD1. J was trimmed by 1 base and V by 7 bases; bases with no gene match: 7. Germline values: CDR1 LNHDA, CDR2 SQIVND (reference sequence). CDR3 length equals 15 residues. The CDR3 region has the DNA TGTGCCAGTATGAGGGCGGGACAGGGCACAGATACGCAGTATTTT. Translating it yields CASMRAGQGTDTQYF.

This chain uses TRBV6-5 with TRBJ1-1, with 7 bases fitting TRBD1. The CDR3 contains 14 residues. V shed 2 bases, J shed 3 bases, and the junction held 3 bases outside the gene matches. The germline gives CDR1 MNHEY, CDR2 SVGAGI. CDR3 DNA: TGTGCCAGCAGTTACCAAACAGGGGACACTGAAGCTTTCTTT. Translated, it gives CASSYQTGDTEAFF.

The chain employs TRBV5-1 and TRBJ2-2, with a weak D call TRBD1 (6 bases). CDR1 and CDR2 from the germline V gene are SGHRS and YFSETQ. Trimming removed 3 bases from V and 4 bases from J, with 19 bases in between. CDR3 length: 17 amino acids. CDR3 loop: CASSSPVQGWATGELFF. CDR3 nucleotides: TGCGCCAGCAGCTCTCCCGTGCAGGGGTGGGCCACCGGGGAGCTGTTTTTT.

This chain connects TRBV10-2 to TRBJ2-7, with 12 bases fitting TRBD2. Germline CDR1 WSHSY, CDR2 SAAADI. CDR3 length: 14 residues. The V gene end was trimmed by 6 bases and the J gene end by 7 bases; junction bases not matched to a gene: 7. The CDR3 DNA reads as TGCGCCAGCAGAAGGACTAGCGGGACGGGGGAGCAGTACTTC. Its translation is CASRRTSGTGEQYF.

The V gene is TRBV28, the J gene TRBJ2-2; no clear D gene. The CDR3 runs 15 residues. V lost 8 bases and J lost 2, with 15 bases in between. From germline, CDR1 is MDHEN and CDR2 SYDVKM. In DNA form, the CDR3 reads TGTGCCAGCGGATTTGGGAAGACCAACACCGGGGAGCTGTTTTTT. It yields the protein CASGFGKTNTGELFF.

This chain connects TRBV7-6 to TRBJ2-2; 8 nucleotides agree with TRBD2. After removal of 6 bases from V and 0 bases from J, the junction contained 6 bases not matched to a gene. CDR1 is SGHVS, CDR2 FNYEAQ, per germline. CDR3 size: 16 residues. The CDR3 sequence is CASRILSGANTGELFF. DNA for the CDR3: TGTGCCAGCAGAATCCTTAGCGGGGCGAACACCGGGGAGCTGTTTTTT.

The rearrangement links TRBV5-6 to TRBJ1-2; D call uncertain. Trimming left V 0 bases short and J 4 bases short, with 10 bases between. Germline V gene sequence: CDR1 SGHDT, CDR2 YYEEEE. The CDR3 is 14 residues long. The CDR3 sequence is CASSLVGPSYGYTF. CDR3 DNA sequence: TGTGCCAGCAGCTTGGTAGGCCCTTCCTATGGCTACACCTTC.

The chain employs TRBV6-1 and TRBJ2-3; no definite D call. Germline V gene lookup returns CDR1 MNHNS and CDR2 SASEGT. Between the trimmed V and J ends, which lost 7 bases and 3 bases, there was a span of 14 bases. The CDR3 has 14 residues. CDR3 in DNA: TGTGCCAGCAAGCAAGTGTTATTAACAGATACGCAGTATTTT. Translated, it gives CASKQVLLTDTQYF.

The sample holds a few counts of this clone. This sequence joins TRBV7-9 and TRBJ2-7; D is ambiguous. Germline values: CDR1 SEHNR, CDR2 FQNEAQ (reference sequence). V was trimmed by 5 bases and J by 2 bases, leaving 19 bases between them. CDR3 length equals 16 residues. The CDR3 sequence is CASSPRPRTTPYEQYF. CDR3 DNA: TGTGCCAGCAGCCCTAGGCCCCGGACCACCCCCTACGAGCAGTACTTC.